This note documents a single TCR beta chain sequence. V was trimmed by 7 bases and J by 5 bases, leaving 9 bases between them. This CDR3 has 12 residues. The authors' processing: Nucleated cell counts were estimated from reference gene primer amplification. TCRdb's copy holds only in-frame clones and misses some; the assay was immunoSEQ multiplex PCR. From that table come the V and J calls and clone size; the DNA was used to work out D and trimming. The sample yields roughly 300,000 clones, approximately 80% seen once. The sample is drawn from a study of blood T cell repertoires in COVID-19. On the study more broadly: Some COVID-19 samples were acute and others convalescent; all came from the United States, Italy and Spain. T cells, B-cell-depleted T cells, or PBMCs provided the cDNA or gDNA that served as material.

J is TRBJ1-5 and V is TRBV12-3 or TRBV12-4, with D hard to call. The sequenced material came from peripheral blood. The clonotype was recovered from a woman aged 60-75 years with active or convalescent COVID-19. DNA of the CDR3: TGTGCCAGCATGGGAGGTCATCAGCCCCAGCATTTT. It is translated as CASMGGHQPQHF.